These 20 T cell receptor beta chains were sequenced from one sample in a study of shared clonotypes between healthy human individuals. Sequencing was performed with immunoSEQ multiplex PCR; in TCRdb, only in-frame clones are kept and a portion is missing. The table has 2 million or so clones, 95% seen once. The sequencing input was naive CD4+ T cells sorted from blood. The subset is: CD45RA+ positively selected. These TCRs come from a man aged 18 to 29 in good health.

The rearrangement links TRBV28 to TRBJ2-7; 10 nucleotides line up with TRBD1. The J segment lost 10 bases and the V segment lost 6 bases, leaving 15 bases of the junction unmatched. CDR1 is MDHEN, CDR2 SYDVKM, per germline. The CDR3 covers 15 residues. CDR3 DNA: TGTGCCAGCAGACCTCCCGGGACAGGGGATTACGGTCAGTACTTC. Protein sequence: CASRPPGTGDYGQYF.

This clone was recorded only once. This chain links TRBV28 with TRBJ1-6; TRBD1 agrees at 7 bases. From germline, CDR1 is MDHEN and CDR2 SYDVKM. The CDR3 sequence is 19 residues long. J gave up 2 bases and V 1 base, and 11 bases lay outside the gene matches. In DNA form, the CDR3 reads TGTGCCAGCAGTTTATCCCGCTGGACAGGCAACACCTATAATTCACCCCTCCACTTT. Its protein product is CASSLSRWTGNTYNSPLHF.

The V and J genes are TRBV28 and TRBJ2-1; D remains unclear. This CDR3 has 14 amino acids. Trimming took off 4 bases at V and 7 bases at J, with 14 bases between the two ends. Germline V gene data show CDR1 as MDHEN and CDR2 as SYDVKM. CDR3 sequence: CASSSGSLGNEQFF. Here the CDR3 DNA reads TGTGCCAGCAGTTCCGGGTCGCTCGGGAATGAGCAGTTCTTC. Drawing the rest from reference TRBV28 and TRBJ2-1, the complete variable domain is DVKVTQSSRYLVKRTGEKVFLECVQDMDHENMFWYRQDPGLGLRLIYFSYDVKMKEKGDIPEGYSVSREKKERFSLILESASTNQTSMYLCASSSGSLGNEQFFGPGTRLTVL.

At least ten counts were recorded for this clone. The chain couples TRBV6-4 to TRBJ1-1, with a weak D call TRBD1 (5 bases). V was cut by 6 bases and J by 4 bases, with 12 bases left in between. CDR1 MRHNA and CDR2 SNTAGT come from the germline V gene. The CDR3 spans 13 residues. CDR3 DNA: TGTGCCAGCAGCATTATGGGGGGCACTGAAGCTTTCTTT. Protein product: CASSIMGGTEAFF.

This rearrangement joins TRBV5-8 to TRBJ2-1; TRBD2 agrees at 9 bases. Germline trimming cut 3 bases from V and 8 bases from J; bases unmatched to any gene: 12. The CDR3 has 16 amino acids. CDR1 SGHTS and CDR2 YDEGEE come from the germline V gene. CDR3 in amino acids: CASSSGKTSGGDEQFF. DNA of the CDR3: TGTGCCAGCAGCTCGGGAAAGACTAGCGGAGGGGATGAGCAGTTCTTC.

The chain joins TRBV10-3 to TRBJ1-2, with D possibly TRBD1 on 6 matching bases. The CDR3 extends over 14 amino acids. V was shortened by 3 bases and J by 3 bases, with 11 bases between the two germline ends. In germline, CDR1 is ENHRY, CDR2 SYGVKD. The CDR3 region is CAISELGGYYGYTF. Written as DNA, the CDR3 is TGTGCCATCAGTGAACTAGGGGGGTACTATGGCTACACCTTC.

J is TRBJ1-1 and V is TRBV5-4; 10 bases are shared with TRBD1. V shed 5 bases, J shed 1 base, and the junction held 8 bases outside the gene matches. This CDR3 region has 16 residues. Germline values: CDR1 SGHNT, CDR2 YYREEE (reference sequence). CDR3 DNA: TGTGCCAGCAGATCAAGACAGGGGGCAGGGAACACTGAAGCTTTCTTT. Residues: CASRSRQGAGNTEAFF.

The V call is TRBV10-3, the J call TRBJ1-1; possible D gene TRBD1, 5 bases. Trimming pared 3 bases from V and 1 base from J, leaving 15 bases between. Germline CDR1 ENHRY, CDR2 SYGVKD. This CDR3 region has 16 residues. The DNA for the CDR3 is TGTGCCATCAGTGATTTGGCAGGGAAGTCGAACACTGAAGCTTTCTTT. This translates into CAISDLAGKSNTEAFF.

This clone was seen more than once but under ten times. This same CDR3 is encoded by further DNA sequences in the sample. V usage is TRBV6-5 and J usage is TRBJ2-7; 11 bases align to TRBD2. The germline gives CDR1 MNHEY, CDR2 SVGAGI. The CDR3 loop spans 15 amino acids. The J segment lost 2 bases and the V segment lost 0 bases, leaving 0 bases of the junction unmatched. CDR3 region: CASSYSLAGAYEQYF. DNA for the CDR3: TGTGCCAGCAGTTACTCACTAGCGGGGGCCTACGAGCAGTACTTC.

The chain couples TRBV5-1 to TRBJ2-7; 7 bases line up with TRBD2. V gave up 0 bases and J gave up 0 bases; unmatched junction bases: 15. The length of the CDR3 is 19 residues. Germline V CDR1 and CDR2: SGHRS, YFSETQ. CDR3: CASSLVPAGLPGSSYEQYF. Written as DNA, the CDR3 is TGCGCCAGCAGCTTGGTCCCAGCGGGACTACCTGGGAGCTCCTACGAGCAGTACTTC.

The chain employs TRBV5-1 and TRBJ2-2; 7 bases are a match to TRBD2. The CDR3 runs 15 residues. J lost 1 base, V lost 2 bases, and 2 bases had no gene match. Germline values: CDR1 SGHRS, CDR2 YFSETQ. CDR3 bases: TGCGCCAGCAGCTTTAGCGGGTGGAACACCGGGGAGCTGTTTTTT. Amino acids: CASSFSGWNTGELFF.

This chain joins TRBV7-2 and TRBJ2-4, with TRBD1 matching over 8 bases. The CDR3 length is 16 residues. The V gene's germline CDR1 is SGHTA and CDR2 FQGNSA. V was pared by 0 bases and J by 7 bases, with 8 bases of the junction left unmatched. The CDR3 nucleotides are TGTGCCAGCAGCTTAGCCGGGACAGGATATCGGAACATTCAGTACTTC. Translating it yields CASSLAGTGYRNIQYF.

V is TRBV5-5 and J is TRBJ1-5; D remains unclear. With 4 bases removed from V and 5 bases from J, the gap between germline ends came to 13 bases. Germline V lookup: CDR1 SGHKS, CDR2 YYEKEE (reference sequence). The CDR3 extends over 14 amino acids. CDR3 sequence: CASSPNSWDQPQHF. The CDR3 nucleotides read TGTGCCAGCAGCCCAAATAGTTGGGATCAGCCCCAGCATTTT. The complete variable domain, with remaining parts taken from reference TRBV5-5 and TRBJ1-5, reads DAGVTQSPTHLIKTRGQQVTLRCSPISGHKSVSWYQQVLGQGPQFIFQYYEKEERGRGNFPDRFSARQFPNYSSELNVNALLLGDSALYLCASSPNSWDQPQHFGDGTRLSIL.

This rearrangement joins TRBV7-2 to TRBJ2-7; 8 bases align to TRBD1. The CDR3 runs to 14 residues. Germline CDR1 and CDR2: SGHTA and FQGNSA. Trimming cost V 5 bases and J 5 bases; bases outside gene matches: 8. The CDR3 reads CASSHRDRRNEQYF. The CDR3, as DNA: TGTGCCAGCAGCCACCGGGACAGGAGAAACGAGCAGTACTTC.

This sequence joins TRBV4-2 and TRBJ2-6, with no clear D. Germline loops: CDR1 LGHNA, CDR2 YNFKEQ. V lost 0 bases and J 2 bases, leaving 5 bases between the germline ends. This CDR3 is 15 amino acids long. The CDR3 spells CASSQDIAGANVLTF. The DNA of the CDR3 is TGTGCCAGCAGCCAAGATATAGCTGGGGCCAACGTCCTGACTTTC.

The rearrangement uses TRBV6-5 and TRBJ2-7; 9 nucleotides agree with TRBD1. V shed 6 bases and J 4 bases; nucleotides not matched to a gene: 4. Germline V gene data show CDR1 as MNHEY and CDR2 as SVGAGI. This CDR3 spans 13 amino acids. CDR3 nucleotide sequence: TGTGCCAGCAGACAGGGGGCAGGGTACGAGCAGTACTTC. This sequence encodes CASRQGAGYEQYF.

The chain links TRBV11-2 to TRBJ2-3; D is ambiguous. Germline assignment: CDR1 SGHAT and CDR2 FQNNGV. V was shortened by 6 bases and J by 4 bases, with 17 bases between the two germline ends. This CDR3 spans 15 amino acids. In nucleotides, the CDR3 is TGTGCCAGCAGATCGCCCGGTCGAATTCCAGATACGCAGTATTTT. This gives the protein CASRSPGRIPDTQYF. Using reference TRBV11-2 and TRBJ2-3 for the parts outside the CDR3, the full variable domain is EAGVAQSPRYKIIEKRQSVAFWCNPISGHATLYWYQQILGQGPKLLIQFQNNGVVDDSQLPKDRFSAERLKGVDSTLKIQPAKLEDSAVYLCASRSPGRIPDTQYFGPGTRLTVL.

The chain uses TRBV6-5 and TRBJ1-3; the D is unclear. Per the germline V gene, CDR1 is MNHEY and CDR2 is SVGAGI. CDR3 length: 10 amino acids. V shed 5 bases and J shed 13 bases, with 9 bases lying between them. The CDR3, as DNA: TGTGCCAGCAGTGAAACCAGGATATATTTT. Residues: CASSETRIYF.

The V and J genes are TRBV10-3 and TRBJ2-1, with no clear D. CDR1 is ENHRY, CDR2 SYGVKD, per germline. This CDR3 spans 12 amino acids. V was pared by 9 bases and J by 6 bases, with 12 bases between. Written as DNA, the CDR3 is TGTGCCATTGGGCAGTTCGGCAATGAGCAGTTCTTC. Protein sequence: CAIGQFGNEQFF.

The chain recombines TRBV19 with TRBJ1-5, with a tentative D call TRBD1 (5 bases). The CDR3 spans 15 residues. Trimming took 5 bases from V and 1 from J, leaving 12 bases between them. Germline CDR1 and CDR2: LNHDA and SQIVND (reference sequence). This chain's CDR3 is CASSSAGGSNQPQHF. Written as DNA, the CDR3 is TGTGCCAGTAGTTCAGCGGGGGGGAGCAATCAGCCCCAGCATTTT. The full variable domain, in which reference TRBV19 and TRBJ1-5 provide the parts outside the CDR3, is DGGITQSPKYLFRKEGQNVTLSCEQNLNHDAMYWYRQDPGQGLRLIYYSQIVNDFQKGDIAEGYSVSREKKESFPLTVTSAQKNPTAFYLCASSSAGGSNQPQHFGDGTRLSIL.